One T cell receptor beta chain is described in this entry. Its antigen is still unknown. TCRdb ran MiXCR on the RT-PCR reads and lists one entry per CDR3 protein. The sample yields about 3,800 distinct CDR3 sequences, around 91% seen once. These data come from a study of yellow fever vaccine responses in identical twins. Overall study findings and caveats: In identical twins, vaccine T cell responses appeared partly shared and partly individual.

This CDR3 has 15 residues. Germline assignment: CDR1 SGHAT and CDR2 FQDESV (reference sequence). V shed 3 bases and J shed 7 bases, with 16 bases lying between them. This receptor was taken from a woman between 18 and 30 years old who received the yellow fever vaccine. Here the sequenced sample was T cells from blood (PBMCs), unsorted or a sorted subset (not recorded which), taken before or after yellow fever vaccination (not recorded which). The V gene is TRBV11-1, the J gene TRBJ2-1; tentatively, D is TRBD2 (5 bases). In DNA form, the CDR3 reads TGTGCCAGCAGCTTGTCGGTAATAGAGGGTAATGAGCAGTTCTTC. Translation: CASSLSVIEGNEQFF.